Each of the 23 T cell receptor beta chains below was sequenced from the same sample in a study of cytomegalovirus exposure and HLA in healthy donors. This PCR relied on a set of 60 Vbeta primers and 13 Jbeta primers. Repertoires were generated with immunoSEQ multiplex PCR, while TCRdb's copy carries only in-frame clones and drops some. The sample lists nearly 300,000 clones, roughly 85% occurring once. The sequencing sample was made of PBMCs. The receptors were gathered from a man aged 40-49 years in good health and CMV-seropositive.

The CDR3 DNA is TGTGCCAGCAGCGTAGCCCCACAGGGAACTAGCGGCACAGATACGCAGTATTTT. It encodes CASSVAPQGTSGTDTQYF. J is TRBJ2-3 and V is TRBV9, with a tentative D call TRBD2 (7 bases). Germline V CDR1 and CDR2: SGDLS, YYNGEE. CDR3 length equals 18 residues. Trimming pared 0 bases from V and 1 base from J, leaving 18 bases between.

V usage is TRBV11-2 and J usage is TRBJ2-1, with no clear D. CDR3 length: 12 residues. V lost 1 base, J lost 16 bases, and 14 bases lay in between. Per the germline V gene, CDR1 is SGHAT and CDR2 is FQNNGV. CDR3 nucleotide sequence: TGTGCCAGCAGCTTAGGAGGTCCAACCGAATTCTTC. This translates into CASSLGGPTEFF.

This chain uses TRBV4-1 with TRBJ2-7, with 12 bases identical to TRBD2. This CDR3 comprises 15 residues. Trimming removed 4 bases from V and 4 bases from J; junction bases left unmatched: 5. Germline-derived CDR1 and CDR2 are MGHRA and YSYEKL. CDR3 sequence reads: CASSLRLAGEYEQYF. DNA of the CDR3: TGCGCCAGCAGCCTTAGACTAGCGGGAGAATACGAGCAGTACTTC.

The rearrangement uses TRBV5-1 and TRBJ2-3; TRBD2 aligns across 12 bases. The CDR3 loop spans 16 amino acids. The germline V gene encodes CDR1 SGHRS and CDR2 YFSETQ. The V and J ends lost 4 bases and 4 bases, in that order; junction bases with no gene match: 7. The CDR3 loop is CASSQPSGRAADTQYF. The CDR3, as DNA: TGCGCCAGCAGCCAGCCTAGCGGGAGGGCCGCAGATACGCAGTATTTT.

This chain joins TRBV6-6 and TRBJ2-5; D perhaps matches TRBD2 (7 bases). TRBJ2-7 matches the DNA end more closely, so the J call is doubtful. The CDR3 length is 15 residues. Germline assignment: CDR1 MNHNY and CDR2 SVGAGI (reference sequence). The DNA for the CDR3 is TGTGCCAGCAGTTATGGGGCCGGGGGGCAGTACGAGCAGTACTTC. It specifies CASSYGAGGQYEQYF.

In nucleotides, the CDR3 is TGTGCCAGCAGTCAGGGCGCCTACGAGCAGTACTTC. Translation gives CASSQGAYEQYF. The chain carries TRBV6-1 and TRBJ2-7, with TRBD1 as a possible D gene (5 bases). Germline CDR1 is MNHNS and CDR2 is SASEGT. Trimming pared 5 bases from V and 2 bases from J, leaving 7 bases between. This CDR3 is built from 12 residues.

The rearrangement links TRBV5-1 to TRBJ2-1; D possibly corresponds to TRBD1 (6 bases). V was trimmed by 4 bases and J by 1 base, leaving 12 bases between them. The CDR3 is made up of 15 amino acids. Germline assignment: CDR1 SGHRS and CDR2 YFSETQ. The DNA for the CDR3 is TGCGCCAGCAGCCCACAAACAGGGTCCTACAATGAGCAGTTCTTC. It codes for CASSPQTGSYNEQFF.

This clone was detected only a few times. This same CDR3 is encoded by further DNA sequences in the sample. The chain is built from TRBV19 and TRBJ2-7; D is ambiguous. The V gene's germline CDR1 is LNHDA and CDR2 SQIVND (reference sequence). The CDR3 runs 10 residues. V lost 8 bases and J lost 3, with 5 bases in between. CDR3 residues: CASGDYEQYF. The CDR3 DNA follows: TGTGCCAGTGGAGACTACGAGCAGTACTTC.

The V and J genes are TRBV5-1 and TRBJ2-2; D is undetermined. The V end was cut by 4 bases, the J end by 4 bases, with 8 bases between. The germline V gene encodes CDR1 SGHRS and CDR2 YFSETQ. The CDR3 has 13 amino acids. CDR3 sequence: CASSPVSTGELFF. CDR3 DNA: TGCGCCAGCAGCCCCGTCTCCACCGGGGAGCTGTTTTTT.

The chain combines TRBV7-9 with TRBJ2-1, with 13 bases aligning to TRBD2. CDR3 size: 16 residues. V was clipped by 0 bases and J by 8 bases; unmatched bases: 4. Germline V lookup: CDR1 SEHNR, CDR2 FQNEAQ (reference sequence). The CDR3: CASSLAGLAGKDEQFF. CDR3 DNA: TGTGCCAGCAGCTTAGCGGGACTAGCGGGAAAGGATGAGCAGTTCTTC. The variable domain in full, with the rest retrieved from reference TRBV7-9 and TRBJ2-1, is DTGVSQNPRHKITKRGQNVTFRCDPISEHNRLYWYRQTLGQGPEFLTYFQNEAQLEKSRLLSDRFSAERPKGSFSTLEIQRTEQGDSAMYLCASSLAGLAGKDEQFFGPGTRLTVL.

With regard to this clone: This same CDR3 is encoded by further DNA sequences in the sample. In DNA, the CDR3 is TGCGCCAGCAGCTTTTTAAGCGGGAGCTCCTACGAGCAGTACTTC. This codes for CASSFLSGSSYEQYF. The V gene is TRBV5-1, the J gene TRBJ2-7; the match to TRBD2 covers 8 bases. J gave up 0 bases and V 2 bases, and 4 bases lay outside the gene matches. Germline loops: CDR1 SGHRS, CDR2 YFSETQ. The CDR3 is made up of 15 amino acids.

The V call is TRBV9, the J call TRBJ2-6; the match to TRBD1 covers 7 bases. Germline loops: CDR1 SGDLS, CDR2 YYNGEE. This CDR3 has 19 amino acids. J lost 0 bases, V lost 0 bases, and 9 bases had no gene match. The CDR3 nucleotides are TGTGCCAGCAGCGTAGAGATCGGACAGGTCTACTCTGGGGCCAACGTCCTGACTTTC. Encoded protein: CASSVEIGQVYSGANVLTF.

This sequence joins TRBV5-1 and TRBJ2-1; 11 bases are shared with TRBD2. This CDR3 comprises 15 residues. Unmatched junction bases numbered 8, after V lost 7 bases and J lost 5 bases. Germline-derived CDR1 and CDR2 are SGHRS and YFSETQ. Here the CDR3 DNA reads TGCGCCAGCCAAGCCGGGACTAGCGGCAACAATGAGCAGTTCTTC. Amino acids: CASQAGTSGNNEQFF. Combining the CDR3 with reference TRBV5-1 and TRBJ2-1 gives the whole variable domain KAGVTQTPRYLIKTRGQQVTLSCSPISGHRSVSWYQQTPGQGLQFLFEYFSETQRNKGNFPGRFSGRQFSNSRSEMNVSTLELGDSALYLCASQAGTSGNNEQFFGPGTRLTVL.

This clone was recorded a few times. The chain combines TRBV19 with TRBJ1-4; possibly TRBD1 for D (5 bases). The germline V gene has CDR1 LNHDA and CDR2 SQIVND (reference sequence). The CDR3 consists of 13 residues. With 3 bases removed from V and 8 bases from J, the gap between germline ends came to 10 bases. The chain's CDR3 is CASSMDTSEKLFF. The CDR3 coding sequence is TGTGCCAGTAGTATGGACACTTCGGAAAAACTGTTTTTT.

J is TRBJ2-7 and V is TRBV2, with a weak D call TRBD2 (7 bases). V gave up 10 bases and J gave up 6 bases, with 19 bases separating them. The CDR3 is 13 residues long. Per the germline V gene, CDR1 is SNHLY and CDR2 is FYNNEI. The CDR3: CANKEGGDGEQYF. CDR3 in DNA: TGTGCCAATAAAGAGGGGGGGGACGGCGAGCAGTACTTC.

The V gene is TRBV11-2, the J gene TRBJ2-3; 11 bases line up with TRBD2. This CDR3 comprises 16 residues. The V and J ends lost 4 bases and 5 bases, in that order; junction bases with no gene match: 8. Per germline, CDR1 SGHAT and CDR2 FQNNGV. CDR3 residues: CASSSLLAGGLDTQYF. DNA for the CDR3: TGTGCCAGCAGCTCTCTTTTAGCGGGAGGGTTAGATACGCAGTATTTT.

This chain connects TRBV11-2 to TRBJ1-5; possible D gene TRBD1, 6 bases. V lost 1 base, J lost 6 bases, and 13 bases lay in between. Germline CDR1 and CDR2: SGHAT and FQNNGV. This CDR3 spans 15 amino acids. CDR3 coding DNA: TGTGCCAGCAGCTTAGGGCATAGGGGGGGTCAGCCCCAGCATTTT. As protein: CASSLGHRGGQPQHF.

The chain carries TRBV28 and TRBJ1-2, with D perhaps matching TRBD1 (5 bases). The CDR3 contains 14 residues. V was shortened by 1 base and J by 5 bases, with 11 bases between the two germline ends. CDR1 and CDR2 from the germline V gene are MDHEN and SYDVKM. CDR3 sequence: CASSLYQGSYGYTF. The CDR3 DNA follows: TGTGCCAGCAGTTTATATCAGGGTAGTTATGGCTACACCTTC.

This clone was found a few times. V and J are TRBV5-6 and TRBJ1-1, with D perhaps TRBD1 (5 bases). V was clipped by 2 bases and J by 4 bases, with 12 bases between them. This CDR3 contains 14 residues. Per germline, CDR1 SGHDT and CDR2 YYEEEE. The CDR3 reads CASSFRAVGTEAFF. The CDR3 DNA sequence: TGTGCCAGCAGCTTCAGGGCGGTGGGCACTGAAGCTTTCTTT.

There are a few counts of this clone. The V gene is TRBV5-1, the J gene TRBJ1-2; D unclear. The V gene lost 0 bases and the J gene lost 3 bases, with 6 bases spanning the gap. The germline CDR1 and CDR2 sequences are SGHRS and YFSETQ. The CDR3 extends over 13 amino acids. CDR3 bases: TGCGCCAGCAGCTTGGACGGGGACTATGGCTACACCTTC. This sequence encodes CASSLDGDYGYTF.

This chain uses TRBV28 with TRBJ1-1; 10 positions agree with TRBD1. Germline V lookup: CDR1 MDHEN, CDR2 SYDVKM. J lost 4 bases, V lost 4 bases, and 15 bases had no gene match. There are 18 residues in the CDR3. CDR3: CASSSPGQGPLVGTEAFF. CDR3 in DNA: TGTGCCAGCAGTTCACCGGGACAGGGGCCCCTAGTAGGCACTGAAGCTTTCTTT.

The CDR3 DNA is TGTGCCAGCAGCAGAGACTACACAGATACGCAGTATTTT. This translates into CASSRDYTDTQYF. The rearrangement joins TRBV7-6 to TRBJ2-3; the D gene is possibly TRBD2 (5 bases). This CDR3 is built from 13 residues. Trimming took 5 bases from V and 2 from J, leaving 8 bases between them. From germline, CDR1 is SGHVS and CDR2 FNYEAQ.

This clone was counted a few times. A junction boundary mismatches the germline segment, possibly from a read error. This chain connects TRBV7-7 to TRBJ2-1, with no clear D. This CDR3 is 13 amino acids long. The germline V gene has CDR1 SSHAT and CDR2 FNYEAQ (reference sequence). The CDR3 region has the DNA TGTGCTAGCAGCTTGGGCAGTTGGAATGAGCAGTTCTTC. Amino acids: CASSLGSWNEQFF.